This entry lists 4 T cell receptor beta chains sequenced from one sample in a study of blood T cell repertoires in COVID-19 (dated by TCRdb to 2020 to 2021). The protocol used for the library was the immunoSEQ multiplex PCR assay. What TCRdb holds here is the immuneACCESS table cut down to in-frame rearrangements. Part of the clones is not present; checked against another copy, under half of the missing clones reflect an unresolved V gene, and the others are unexplained. This sample has roughly 69,000 clones in its table, and about 86% of those were observed once. The biggest ten clones account for 10% to 15% of the sample. The sample taken for sequencing was peripheral blood. Receptors originate from a human donor in a cohort sampled during active COVID-19.

This chain connects TRBV18 to TRBJ2-1, with TRBD1 matching over 10 bases. CDR1 is KGHSH and CDR2 is LQKENI in the germline V gene. The CDR3 is made up of 15 amino acids. With 1 base clipped from V and 10 bases from J, the junction kept 7 bases outside the gene matches. DNA for the CDR3: TGTGCCAGCTCACCACTCGGGGGGACAGGGGACGAGCAGTTCTTC. This encodes CASSPLGGTGDEQFF.

J is TRBJ2-1 and V is TRBV24-1, with D maybe TRBD2 (6 bases). The germline CDR1 and CDR2 sequences are KGHDR and SFDVKD. This CDR3 is built from 14 residues. Trimming stripped 1 base from V and 7 bases from J, with 10 bases between. This chain's CDR3 is CATSDFYGRNEQFF. The CDR3 nucleotides read TGTGCCACCAGTGATTTTTACGGGAGAAATGAGCAGTTCTTC.

The CDR3 DNA reads TGTGCCAGCAGCGGGGGACAGCTATCCTACGAGCAGTACTTC. Amino acids: CASSGGQLSYEQYF. The chain combines TRBV9 with TRBJ2-7, with 7 bases matching TRBD1. This CDR3 has 14 amino acids. V shed 3 bases, J shed 1 base, and the junction held 4 bases outside the gene matches. The germline CDR1 and CDR2 sequences are SGDLS and YYNGEE.

The chain has TRBV28 and TRBJ2-1, with 9 bases identical to TRBD2. V trimming: 2 bases; J trimming: 5 bases; junction bases outside the gene matches: 4. Germline-derived CDR1 and CDR2 are MDHEN and SYDVKM. The CDR3 extends over 15 amino acids. The CDR3 is CASSLASGIDNEQFF. CDR3 nucleotide sequence: TGTGCCAGCAGTTTAGCTAGCGGGATCGACAATGAGCAGTTCTTC.